The source of this T cell receptor (beta chain) is a study of prognosis after radiotherapy for stage I lung cancer. At the level of the study: Adenocarcinoma was the tumor type in about a dozen patients, squamous cell carcinoma in about 7. Development of distant metastases after radiotherapy was seen in a handful of patients at a median of roughly seven months, with no significant progression in over 12.

The study, taken as a whole, reports: Any tumor specificity that the expanded TCR clones may have had was not determined.

TCR beta CDR3 amplification from genomic DNA was performed by two-round multiplex PCR. Primers were specific to each TRBV and TRBJ gene in first-round PCR. Via MiXCR, TCRdb re-called the multiplex PCR reads, giving one row per CDR3 protein. This sample has about 14,000 distinct CDR3 sequences; roughly 29% occur once, and the top ten carry 25% to 30%. A remark on this clonotype: Its cognate antigen is unknown.

The CDR3 length is 14 residues. V gave up 4 bases and J gave up 1 base, with 12 bases separating them. CDR1 is SQVTM, CDR2 ANQGSEA, per germline. The receptor was isolated from a donor aged 50 or older with non-small cell lung cancer. This chain links TRBV29-1 with TRBJ2-3; D might be TRBD1 (5 bases). The input for sequencing was PBMCs, taken before or after stereotactic body radiation therapy (not recorded which). The chain's CDR3 is CSVADSGGTDTQYF. The CDR3 DNA sequence: TGCAGCGTTGCAGACAGTGGAGGCACAGATACGCAGTATTTT.